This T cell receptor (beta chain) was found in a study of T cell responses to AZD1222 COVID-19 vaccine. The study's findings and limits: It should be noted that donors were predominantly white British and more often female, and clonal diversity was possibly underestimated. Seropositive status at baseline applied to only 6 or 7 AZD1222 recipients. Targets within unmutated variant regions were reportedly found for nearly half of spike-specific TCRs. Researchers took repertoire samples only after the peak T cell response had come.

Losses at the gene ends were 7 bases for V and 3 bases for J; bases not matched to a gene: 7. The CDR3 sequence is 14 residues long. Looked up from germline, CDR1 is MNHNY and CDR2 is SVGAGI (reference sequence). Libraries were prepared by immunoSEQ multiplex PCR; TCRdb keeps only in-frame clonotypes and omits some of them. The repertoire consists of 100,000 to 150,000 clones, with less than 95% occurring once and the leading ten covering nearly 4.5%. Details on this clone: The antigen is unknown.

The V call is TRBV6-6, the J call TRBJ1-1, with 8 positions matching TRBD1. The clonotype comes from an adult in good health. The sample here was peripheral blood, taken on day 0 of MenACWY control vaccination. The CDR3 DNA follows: TGTGCCAGCAACAGACAGGGGAGGGACACTGAAGCTTTCTTT. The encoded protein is CASNRQGRDTEAFF.